This TCR beta chain comes out of a study of blood T cell repertoires in COVID-19. Whole-study context: Sites in the United States, Italy and Spain provided acute and convalescent COVID-19 samples. Sample material is recorded as cDNA or gDNA derived from T cells, B-cell-depleted T cells, or PBMCs.

The authors' processing: Nucleated cell counts were estimated from reference gene primer amplification. Repertoires were generated with immunoSEQ multiplex PCR, while TCRdb's copy carries only in-frame clones and drops some. For V, J and clone size, that table is used; D and trimming come from the DNA. This sample has some 300,000 clones; around 89% occur once, and the top ten carry roughly 6.9%. Trimming cost V 5 bases and J 0 bases, with 8 bases left between them. Germline values: CDR1 MDHEN, CDR2 SYDVKM. This CDR3 region has 13 residues. Sequences were obtained from peripheral blood. The clonotype was recovered from a woman in her twenties or thirties who had recovered from COVID-19. The genes are TRBV28 and TRBJ2-7; D may be TRBD1 (6 bases). CDR3 loop: CASSTGSSYEQYF. CDR3 nucleotides: TGTGCCAGCAGTACAGGGAGCTCCTACGAGCAGTACTTC.